This T cell receptor (beta chain) was identified during a study of blood T cell repertoires in COVID-19. Study-level background: COVID-19 samples from acute and convalescent phases originated in the United States, Italy and Spain.

Repertoires were generated with immunoSEQ multiplex PCR, while TCRdb's copy carries only in-frame clones and drops some. Here the sample spans roughly 250,000 clones, over 80% being singletons. Germline lookup yields CDR1 LNHDA and CDR2 SQIVND (reference sequence). The ends were cut back, 3 bases at V and 0 bases at J, with 24 bases in the middle. The CDR3 covers 20 residues. Individuals drawn from about 26 US areas were about 18 to 95 years old. Donors were grouped by their self-reported clinical history. Symptom resolution, clearance, or two negative PCRs marked the recovered donors of Cohort 3. Material for sequencing was PBMCs or T cells enriched from blood (not recorded which). This chain connects TRBV19 to TRBJ2-1; D is perhaps TRBD2 (7 bases). The source of this sequence is a young woman who had recovered from COVID-19. The CDR3 spells CASSMAGLLRGGGSYNEQFF. DNA of the CDR3: TGTGCCAGTAGTATGGCCGGGCTCCTGAGGGGGGGTGGCTCCTACAATGAGCAGTTCTTC.